The sequence of this T cell receptor beta chain was determined in a study of cytomegalovirus exposure and HLA in healthy donors. This clone was recorded a few times. The antigen is unknown. Broader study findings: There were some public TCRs occurring in many donors, but most TCR sequences were rare. As a later analysis showed, a missense DCLRE1C variant was linked to trimming of TCR beta V- and J-genes. When presence/absence was analysed, sequencing depth was taken to be roughly uniform across donors. A cluster of highly shared sequence variants was likely a sequencing artifact.

CDR3 length equals 15 residues. Trimming removed 1 base from V and 3 bases from J, with 13 bases in between. Per germline, CDR1 SGHKS and CDR2 YYEKEE (reference sequence). The PCR had 60 Vbeta and 13 Jbeta primers. Sequenced by immunoSEQ multiplex PCR; TCRdb stores in-frame clones only, minus some. The table shows over 100,000 clones, with roughly four fifths occurring only once. The TCR was taken from a female donor in good health and CMV-seropositive. The sample consisted of PBMCs. This chain links TRBV5-5 with TRBJ1-1; the D is unclear. CDR3: CASSLRRAQDTEAFF. The CDR3 region has the DNA TGTGCCAGCAGCTTGAGGAGGGCGCAGGACACTGAAGCTTTCTTT.